These 6 T cell receptor beta chains came from one sample sequenced in a study of shared T cell receptors in the human thymus. This table comes from immunoSEQ multiplex PCR, and its TCRdb copy is limited to in-frame clones, with some not included. The sample records hundreds of thousands of clones, 85% to 90% being singletons. The same sample was also studied in work on human thymus T cells.

Sequences were obtained from thymocytes. Source of these receptors: a boy in the first two years of life with a congenital heart defect.

The chain links TRBV30 to TRBJ2-1; 9 bases map to TRBD1. The trim removed 5 bases at V and 6 bases at J, leaving 14 bases unmatched. The CDR3 covers 16 residues. Germline lookup yields CDR1 GTSNPN and CDR2 SVGIG (reference sequence). This chain's CDR3 is CAWAPKGQGEGNEQFF. In DNA, the CDR3 is TGTGCCTGGGCCCCGAAGGGACAGGGTGAGGGCAATGAGCAGTTCTTC. The full variable domain, in which reference TRBV30 and TRBJ2-1 provide the parts outside the CDR3, is SQTIHQWPATLVQPVGSPLSLECTVEGTSNPNLYWYRQAAGRGLQLLFYSVGIGQISSEVPQNLSASRPQDRQFILSSKKLLLSDSGFYLCAWAPKGQGEGNEQFFGPGTRLTVL.

The chain employs TRBV10-1 and TRBJ2-1; the match to TRBD2 covers 8 bases. The germline V gene encodes CDR1 WNHNN and CDR2 SYGVQD (reference sequence). The CDR3 runs to 17 residues. V was pared by 1 base and J by 3 bases, with 8 bases of the junction left unmatched. The CDR3 loop is CASSEFSGGADYNEQFF. For the CDR3, the DNA is TGCGCCAGCAGTGAGTTCTCCGGGGGGGCTGACTACAATGAGCAGTTCTTC.

This clone was seen more than once but under ten times. The rearrangement uses TRBV18 and TRBJ1-5; D is possibly TRBD1 (5 bases). CDR1 is KGHSH and CDR2 is LQKENI in the germline V gene. V was pared by 5 bases and J by 9 bases, with 8 bases between. The CDR3 contains 11 residues. The CDR3, as DNA: TGTGCCAGCTCAACCGGGGGGCCCCAGCATTTT. This codes for CASSTGGPQHF.

The chain carries TRBV18 and TRBJ1-1; TRBD1 matches 8 bases. Trimming took 3 bases from V and 3 from J; bases not matched to a gene: 6. Germline CDR1 reads KGHSH; CDR2 reads LQKENI. The CDR3 length is 15 residues. In DNA form, the CDR3 reads TGTGCCAGCTCACCTAGCCACAGGGGGGACACTGAAGCTTTCTTT. Translating gives CASSPSHRGDTEAFF.

V is TRBV27 and J is TRBJ2-5; D gene uncertain. This CDR3 comprises 14 residues. Germline V gives CDR1 MNHEY, CDR2 SMNVEV (reference sequence). With 7 bases removed from V and 0 bases from J, the gap between germline ends came to 12 bases. CDR3 loop: CASTPPGNQETQYF. CDR3 nucleotides: TGTGCCAGCACACCCCCGGGTAACCAAGAGACCCAGTACTTC.

The rearrangement links TRBV29-1 to TRBJ2-1, with TRBD2 matching 13 bases. This CDR3 has 13 amino acids. Trimming at V came to 7 bases and at J to 5 bases, leaving 2 bases not matched to a gene. Germline CDR1 and CDR2: SQVTM and ANQGSEA. The CDR3 DNA follows: TGCAGCGGAGGGACTAGCGGGGACAATGAGCAGTTCTTC. Amino acid sequence: CSGGTSGDNEQFF.